A selection of T cell receptor beta chains follows, all from one sample in a study of naive and memory T cell subsets. Each CDR3 protein is one row after TCRdb ran MiXCR on the 5' RACE reads. In the table there are more than 55,000 distinct CDR3 sequences, around 8% of which are singletons. These receptors were taken from a female donor in good health. Both conserved end residues are part of each CDR3. Each record gives: clone size, V gene, J gene, D gene, CDR3 DNA, CDR3 protein. The D gene is left open where the match is weak. Some rows have no size entry. The others give once, few or many, or a class for an expanded clone.

clone_size: .; v_call: TRBV20-1; j_call: TRBJ1-1; d_call: .; cdr3_nt: TGCAGTGCTAGAGATAGGCGGGGGCTTAGGGAAGCTTTCTTT; cdr3_aa: CSARDRRGLREAFF
clone_size: many; v_call: TRBV10-3; j_call: TRBJ1-1; d_call: .; cdr3_nt: TGTGCCATCAGTGAAACCCAGGGGACTGAAGCTTTCTTT; cdr3_aa: CAISETQGTEAFF
clone_size: .; v_call: TRBV6-2/TRBV6-3; j_call: TRBJ2-3; d_call: .; cdr3_nt: TGTGCCAGCAGTTGGACTAAACTGACAGATACGCAGTATTTT; cdr3_aa: CASSWTKLTDTQYF
clone_size: .; v_call: TRBV5-6; j_call: TRBJ2-3; d_call: .; cdr3_nt: TGTGCCAGCAGCGATATAACAGATACGCAGTATTTT; cdr3_aa: CASSDITDTQYF
clone_size: few; v_call: TRBV20-1; j_call: TRBJ2-7; d_call: .; cdr3_nt: TGCAGTGCCACATCGGGCAGGGGCTACGAGCAGTACTTC; cdr3_aa: CSATSGRGYEQYF
clone_size: .; v_call: TRBV2; j_call: TRBJ2-3; d_call: .; cdr3_nt: TGTGCCAGCAGTGACAGGGGACTTGCCGGAGATACGCAGTATTTT; cdr3_aa: CASSDRGLAGDTQYF
clone_size: few; v_call: TRBV28; j_call: TRBJ1-1; d_call: TRBD1; cdr3_nt: TGTGCCAGCAGAATTTACGGGGCAGGGGGGGCTGAAGCTTTCTTT; cdr3_aa: CASRIYGAGGAEAFF
clone_size: many; v_call: TRBV6-2/TRBV6-3; j_call: TRBJ1-1; d_call: TRBD1; cdr3_nt: TGTGCCAGCAGTACAGGGGTCCACACTGAAGCTTTCTTT; cdr3_aa: CASSTGVHTEAFF
clone_size: many; v_call: TRBV4-1; j_call: TRBJ1-4; d_call: .; cdr3_nt: TGCGCCAGCAGCCAACACGGACGGTATAATGAAAAACTGTTTTTT; cdr3_aa: CASSQHGRYNEKLFF
clone_size: .; v_call: TRBV27; j_call: TRBJ2-3; d_call: .; cdr3_nt: TGTGCCAGCAGTTTATTACGATCGGATACGCAGTATTTT; cdr3_aa: CASSLLRSDTQYF
clone_size: .; v_call: TRBV20-1; j_call: TRBJ2-6; d_call: .; cdr3_nt: TGCAGTGCTGCGCCCGGGGGGCGCTATCGCTCTGGGGCCAACGTCCTGACTTTC; cdr3_aa: CSAAPGGRYRSGANVLTF
clone_size: many; v_call: TRBV20-1; j_call: TRBJ1-6; d_call: .; cdr3_nt: TGCAGTGCTCATAAACAGGCCGCCTCCTATAATTCACCCCTCCACTTT; cdr3_aa: CSAHKQAASYNSPLHF
clone_size: .; v_call: TRBV6-5; j_call: TRBJ2-7; d_call: .; cdr3_nt: TGTGCCAGCAGTTTCGGAGGGTCGCGCGAGCAGTACTTC; cdr3_aa: CASSFGGSREQYF
clone_size: many; v_call: TRBV12-3/TRBV12-4; j_call: TRBJ1-5; d_call: TRBD1; cdr3_nt: TGTGCCAGCAGTTTACACGGGACAGGGCAGCCCCAGCATTTT; cdr3_aa: CASSLHGTGQPQHF
clone_size: .; v_call: TRBV29-1; j_call: TRBJ2-3; d_call: TRBD2; cdr3_nt: TGCAGCGTTGTTCCCAGCGGGGGGGCCACAGATACGCAGTATTTT; cdr3_aa: CSVVPSGGATDTQYF
clone_size: .; v_call: TRBV11-2; j_call: TRBJ1-2; d_call: .; cdr3_nt: TGTGCCAGCAGCTTAGATTTGGCAGTCTATGGCTACACCTTC; cdr3_aa: CASSLDLAVYGYTF
clone_size: .; v_call: TRBV15; j_call: TRBJ1-3; d_call: .; cdr3_nt: TGTGCCACCAGCAGAGATCAAAGGTTCTCGGGAAACACCATATATTTT; cdr3_aa: CATSRDQRFSGNTIYF
clone_size: .; v_call: TRBV3-1; j_call: TRBJ1-1; d_call: .; cdr3_nt: TGTGCCAGCAGCCAATACCGGACAGAGAAAACTGAAGCTTTCTTT; cdr3_aa: CASSQYRTEKTEAFF
clone_size: few; v_call: TRBV5-1; j_call: TRBJ2-1; d_call: TRBD2; cdr3_nt: TGCGCCAGCAGTGGCGGGGGAACGAGCTCCTACAATGAGCAGTTCTTC; cdr3_aa: CASSGGGTSSYNEQFF
clone_size: many; v_call: TRBV28; j_call: TRBJ1-2; d_call: TRBD1; cdr3_nt: TGTGCCAGCCACCCCCGGGGCCTAGTGGGACAGGGAACCTATGGCTACACCTTC; cdr3_aa: CASHPRGLVGQGTYGYTF
clone_size: .; v_call: TRBV9; j_call: TRBJ2-1; d_call: .; cdr3_nt: TGTGCCAGCAGCCCAGGGGGGGGCCAAAGTAATGAGCAGTTCTTC; cdr3_aa: CASSPGGGQSNEQFF
clone_size: .; v_call: TRBV7-2; j_call: TRBJ1-6; d_call: .; cdr3_nt: TGTGCCAGCAGCTTAGCGCGTGTCGGATTTCGGTCACCCCTCCACTTT; cdr3_aa: CASSLARVGFRSPLHF
clone_size: .; v_call: TRBV6-5; j_call: TRBJ1-2; d_call: TRBD1; cdr3_nt: TGTGCCAGCAGTTACTCCGGACAGGGGAACTATGGCTACACCTTC; cdr3_aa: CASSYSGQGNYGYTF